The 16 T cell receptor beta chains reported below all come from one sample, sequenced in a study of shared clonotypes between healthy human individuals. Naive CD8 cells comprised CD45RO-negative, CCR7-positively selected cells, excluding terminally differentiated effector memory CD45RA+ cells. Sequencing used immunoSEQ multiplex PCR; TCRdb keeps in-frame clones, though not all of them. The table records about 820,000 clones, 80% to 95% of them present only once. The sequencing sample was made of naive CD8+ T cells sorted from blood. All receptors derive from a man aged 25 to 45 in good health.

There are a few counts of this clone. In the same sample, other DNA sequences code for this CDR3. The chain recombines TRBV14 with TRBJ2-7; 8 nucleotides line up with TRBD1. J was trimmed by 2 bases and V by 1 base; bases with no gene match: 1. CDR1 is SGHDN and CDR2 is FVKESK in the germline V gene. The CDR3 consists of 14 residues. In nucleotides, the CDR3 is TGTGCCAGCAGCCAAGGGACAGGGCCCTACGAGCAGTACTTC. This sequence encodes CASSQGTGPYEQYF.

In the case of this clone: This sample also contains other DNA sequences that code for the same CDR3. This chain links TRBV6-5 with TRBJ2-1, with 7 positions matching TRBD2. Germline trimming cut 0 bases from V and 4 bases from J; bases unmatched to any gene: 0. CDR1 is MNHEY, CDR2 SVGAGI, per germline. The CDR3 is 14 amino acids. The CDR3 nucleotides are TGTGCCAGCAGTTACTCTAGCGGGTACAATGAGCAGTTCTTC. As protein: CASSYSSGYNEQFF.

The chain is built from TRBV29-1 and TRBJ2-1, with 8 bases identical to TRBD2. This CDR3 region has 13 residues. Looked up from germline, CDR1 is SQVTM and CDR2 is ANQGSEA. The trim removed 6 bases at V and 3 bases at J, leaving 4 bases unmatched. As DNA, the CDR3 is TGCAGCGTGAGAGCGGGGGTCTACAATGAGCAGTTCTTC. Encoded protein: CSVRAGVYNEQFF.

The gene calls are TRBV19 and TRBJ2-1, with a weak D call TRBD2 (5 bases). This CDR3 has 14 amino acids. The V and J ends lost 7 bases and 7 bases respectively, with 17 bases between them. Germline values: CDR1 LNHDA, CDR2 SQIVND (reference sequence). Here the CDR3 reads CASTPTGMGNEQFF. The CDR3 DNA follows: TGTGCCAGTACCCCGACGGGAATGGGGAATGAGCAGTTCTTC.

The V and J genes are TRBV27 and TRBJ2-1; 9 positions match TRBD1. CDR1 and CDR2 (germline): MNHEY, SMNVEV (reference sequence). V shed 6 bases, J shed 8 bases, and the junction held 17 bases outside the gene matches. The CDR3 has 17 residues. CDR3 region: CASRSYKGTGKIDEQFF. Written as DNA, the CDR3 is TGTGCCAGCAGATCTTATAAAGGGACAGGGAAGATCGATGAGCAGTTCTTC.

V gene TRBV6-5 combines with J gene TRBJ1-2; D not resolved. The V end was cut by 5 bases, the J end by 9 bases, with 13 bases between. The germline gives CDR1 MNHEY, CDR2 SVGAGI. This CDR3 region has 12 residues. The CDR3 region is CASSPAGASYTF. The CDR3 DNA follows: TGTGCCAGCAGTCCGGCGGGAGCCAGCTACACCTTC.

The chain links TRBV19 to TRBJ2-3, with D perhaps TRBD1 (6 bases). The CDR3 is made up of 15 amino acids. CDR1 is LNHDA, CDR2 SQIVND, per germline (reference sequence). With 1 base removed from V and 4 bases from J, the gap between germline ends came to 12 bases. CDR3 protein: CASSIGQGLPDTQYF. CDR3 nucleotides: TGTGCCAGTAGTATAGGGCAGGGGTTACCAGATACGCAGTATTTT.

The chain uses TRBV7-6 and TRBJ2-1, with a tentative D call TRBD1 (7 bases). Per germline, CDR1 SGHVS and CDR2 FNYEAQ. V lost 5 bases and J 1 base, leaving 24 bases between the germline ends. The CDR3 runs 19 residues. In nucleotides, the CDR3 is TGTGCCAGCAGCAGGCCTAGGGGGGCAGGGGGACGGTCCTACAATGAGCAGTTCTTC. This gives the protein CASSRPRGAGGRSYNEQFF.

CDR3 residues: CASSLSGLGLFTGELFF. The DNA of the CDR3 is TGCGCCAGCAGCCTTTCCGGACTAGGGTTGTTCACCGGGGAGCTGTTTTTT. J is TRBJ2-2 and V is TRBV4-1, with 7 bases fitting TRBD2. Germline lookup yields CDR1 MGHRA and CDR2 YSYEKL. This CDR3 is built from 17 residues. V was pared by 4 bases and J by 4 bases, with 12 bases of the junction left unmatched.

With regard to this clone: The sample carries other DNA sequences with the same CDR3. J is TRBJ2-7 and V is TRBV5-1; the D gene is possibly TRBD1 (6 bases). The CDR3 extends over 13 amino acids. Germline CDR1 reads SGHRS; CDR2 reads YFSETQ. Between the trimmed V and J ends, which lost 3 bases and 4 bases, there was a span of 11 bases. The DNA of the CDR3 is TGCGCCAGCAGCTGGGGTCAGGGGTACGAGCAGTACTTC. It is translated as CASSWGQGYEQYF.

The rearrangement joins TRBV28 to TRBJ2-3; 10 bases are shared with TRBD1. V was clipped by 6 bases and J by 4 bases; unmatched bases: 13. The CDR3 has 17 residues. The germline V gene has CDR1 MDHEN and CDR2 SYDVKM. DNA for the CDR3: TGTGCCAGCAGATACCTCCCGGGACAGGGGTCCGCAGATACGCAGTATTTT. Encoded protein: CASRYLPGQGSADTQYF.

This chain links TRBV4-3 with TRBJ1-2; weak D call: TRBD1 (5 bases). The CDR3 consists of 16 residues. V lost 0 bases to trimming and J lost 8 bases, with 19 bases between them. CDR1 LGHNA and CDR2 YSLEER come from the germline V gene. The CDR3 sequence is CASSQDRGPDKEGYTF. As DNA, the CDR3 is TGCGCCAGCAGCCAAGATCGGGGACCGGACAAGGAAGGCTACACCTTC.

V gene TRBV6-1 combines with J gene TRBJ1-1, with D unclear. The CDR3 has 11 residues. With 7 bases removed from V and 0 bases from J, the gap between germline ends came to 3 bases. The germline CDR1 and CDR2 sequences are MNHNS and SASEGT. The CDR3 sequence: CASTLNTEAFF. CDR3 in DNA: TGTGCCAGCACTTTGAACACTGAAGCTTTCTTT.

V gene TRBV6-1 combines with J gene TRBJ1-3; D gene unclear. Germline V CDR1 and CDR2: MNHNS, SASEGT. The CDR3 has 13 residues. The V gene lost 6 bases and the J gene lost 1 base, with 7 bases spanning the gap. CDR3 DNA sequence: TGTGCCAGCAGGGGCGATTCTGGAAACACCATATATTTT. This gives the protein CASRGDSGNTIYF.

This sequence joins TRBV11-2 and TRBJ1-1; maybe TRBD1 (5 bases). Trimming removed 3 bases at V and 11 bases at J, with 10 bases between. Germline assignment: CDR1 SGHAT and CDR2 FQNNGV. The CDR3 has 11 residues. The DNA for the CDR3 is TGTGCCAGCAGCTTGGGGGGTCGGGCTTTCTTT. As protein: CASSLGGRAFF.

In nucleotides, the CDR3 is TGCGCCAGCAGCTCACCACAGGGGTTAGATACGCAGTATTTT. Translated: CASSSPQGLDTQYF. The V gene is TRBV5-1, the J gene TRBJ2-3; 7 bases fit TRBD1. Germline CDR1 SGHRS, CDR2 YFSETQ. Trimming cost V 3 bases and J 5 bases; bases outside gene matches: 6. The CDR3 contains 14 residues.